This T cell receptor (beta chain) derives from a study of prognosis after radiotherapy for stage I lung cancer. Broader study findings: Lower post-radiation Shannon entropy was seen in patients who went on to develop distant metastases.

In this sample, this clonotype turned up a few times. The antigen is unknown. Using two-round multiplex PCR, the authors amplified TCR beta CDR3 from genomic DNA. Initially, in first-round PCR, primers specific to each TRBV and TRBJ gene were used. TCRdb fed the multiplex PCR reads into MiXCR, producing one record per CDR3 protein. The sample records about 16,000 distinct CDR3 sequences, less than 55% being singletons. This CDR3 spans 12 amino acids. Per the germline V gene, CDR1 is DFQATT and CDR2 is SNEGSKA (reference sequence). This sequence was found in a donor aged 50 or older with non-small cell lung cancer. Sequences were derived from PBMCs, sampled before or after stereotactic body radiation therapy (not recorded which). The chain carries TRBV20-1 and TRBJ2-5; D call uncertain. CDR3 sequence (DNA): TGCAGCCTGGGAACGTACCAAGAGACCCAGTACTTC. This translates into CSLGTYQETQYF.